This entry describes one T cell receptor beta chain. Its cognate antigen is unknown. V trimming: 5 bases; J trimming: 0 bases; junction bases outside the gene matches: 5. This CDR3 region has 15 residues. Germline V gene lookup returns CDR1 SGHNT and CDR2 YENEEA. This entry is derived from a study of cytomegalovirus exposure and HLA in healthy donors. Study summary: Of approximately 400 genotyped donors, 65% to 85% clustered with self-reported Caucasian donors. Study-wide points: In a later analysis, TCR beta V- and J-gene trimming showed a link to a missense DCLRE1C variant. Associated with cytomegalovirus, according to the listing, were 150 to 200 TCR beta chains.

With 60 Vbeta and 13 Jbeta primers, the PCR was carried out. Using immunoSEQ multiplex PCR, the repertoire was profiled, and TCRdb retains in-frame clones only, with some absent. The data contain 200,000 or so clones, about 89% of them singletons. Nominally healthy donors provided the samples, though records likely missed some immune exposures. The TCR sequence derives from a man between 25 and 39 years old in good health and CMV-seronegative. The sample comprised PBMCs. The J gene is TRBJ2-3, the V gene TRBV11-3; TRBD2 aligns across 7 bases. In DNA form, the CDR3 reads TGTGCCAGCAGCGGGGGGGTGAAAAGCACAGATACGCAGTATTTT. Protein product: CASSGGVKSTDTQYF.